These 13 T cell receptor beta chains were all obtained from the same sample, sequenced in a study of blood T cell repertoires in COVID-19. Measured with immunoSEQ multiplex PCR; TCRdb has only the in-frame clones, and not every one. The top ten hold roughly 3.6% of the sample, which has around 300,000 clones, 85% to 90% seen once. Sequencing was done on a sample of peripheral blood. The source of these receptors is a woman in her thirties or forties with acute or convalescent COVID-19.

The CDR3 protein is CASSPRTGGYEQYV. The CDR3 nucleotides are TGTGCCAGCAGTCCCAGGACAGGGGGCTACGAGCAGTACGTC. The rearrangement joins TRBV7-8 to TRBJ2-7; 10 bases agree with TRBD1. The V gene's germline CDR1 is SGHVS and CDR2 FQNEAQ. V shed 6 bases, J shed 3 bases, and the junction held 5 bases outside the gene matches. The CDR3 is 14 residues long.

The rearrangement links TRBV19 to TRBJ1-2; 7 positions agree with TRBD1. J lost 5 bases, V lost 3 bases, and 6 bases had no gene match. The CDR3 has 14 amino acids. The germline V gene encodes CDR1 LNHDA and CDR2 SQIVND (reference sequence). CDR3 DNA: TGTGCCAGTAGTATTCGCGGACAGGCATATGGCTACACCTTC. Amino acids: CASSIRGQAYGYTF. The full variable domain, rest sourced from reference TRBV19 and TRBJ1-2, is DGGITQSPKYLFRKEGQNVTLSCEQNLNHDAMYWYRQDPGQGLRLIYYSQIVNDFQKGDIAEGYSVSREKKESFPLTVTSAQKNPTAFYLCASSIRGQAYGYTFGSGTRLTVV.

J is TRBJ1-6 and V is TRBV11-2, with D uncertain. The germline gives CDR1 SGHAT, CDR2 FQNNGV. The CDR3 has 14 residues. Trimming stripped 3 bases from V and 8 bases from J, with 11 bases between. The CDR3 loop is CASSFREIYSPLHF. CDR3 DNA sequence: TGTGCCAGCAGCTTCCGGGAGATTTATTCACCCCTCCACTTT.

This clone was seen once. The V and J genes are TRBV5-4 and TRBJ1-2; TRBD1 matches 10 bases. This CDR3 region has 14 residues. Trimming removed 3 bases from V and 2 bases from J; junction bases left unmatched: 1. CDR1 and CDR2 (germline): SGHNT, YYREEE (reference sequence). DNA for the CDR3: TGTGCCAGCAGCTGGGACAGGGGAAACTATGGCTACACCTTC. Translation: CASSWDRGNYGYTF. Full variable domain (rest looked up from reference TRBV5-4 and TRBJ1-2): ETGVTQSPTHLIKTRGQQVTLRCSSQSGHNTVSWYQQALGQGPQFIFQYYREEENGRGNFPPRFSGLQFPNYSSELNVNALELDDSALYLCASSWDRGNYGYTFGSGTRLTVV.

This chain links TRBV5-1 with TRBJ1-6; a weak D match, TRBD1 (5 bases). The V end lost 4 bases, the J end lost 0 bases, and 20 bases lay between the germline ends. The CDR3 is 19 residues long. Germline V gene sequence: CDR1 SGHRS, CDR2 YFSETQ. CDR3 bases: TGCGCCAGCAGCGGAGGGGATTATCTTGGGAGCTCCTATAATTCACCCCTCCACTTT. It codes for CASSGGDYLGSSYNSPLHF.

V usage is TRBV6-5 and J usage is TRBJ2-3, with a weak D call TRBD2 (5 bases). V was cut by 6 bases and J by 4 bases, with 8 bases left in between. CDR3 size: 12 residues. The germline V gene has CDR1 MNHEY and CDR2 SVGAGI. The CDR3 nucleotides are TGTGCCAGCAGCAGAGGGTCAGATACGCAGTATTTT. As protein: CASSRGSDTQYF.

The chain recombines TRBV10-3 with TRBJ1-2, with 8 bases that match TRBD1. The germline gives CDR1 ENHRY, CDR2 SYGVKD. CDR3 length: 13 amino acids. Losses at the gene ends were 10 bases for V and 1 base for J; bases not matched to a gene: 5. In DNA, the CDR3 is TGTGCCACCGACAGGGGATATAACTATGGCTACACCTTC. This gives the protein CATDRGYNYGYTF.

This clone was seen once. V usage is TRBV30 and J usage is TRBJ1-1; TRBD1 aligns across 7 bases. The V and J ends lost 5 bases and 1 base, in that order; junction bases with no gene match: 10. Per the germline V gene, CDR1 is GTSNPN and CDR2 is SVGIG (reference sequence). This CDR3 contains 15 residues. The CDR3 loop reads CAWADRSIRNTEAFF. In DNA, the CDR3 is TGTGCCTGGGCGGACAGGTCCATACGGAACACTGAAGCTTTCTTT. Full variable domain (remainder filled in from reference TRBV30 and TRBJ1-1): SQTIHQWPATLVQPVGSPLSLECTVEGTSNPNLYWYRQAAGRGLQLLFYSVGIGQISSEVPQNLSASRPQDRQFILSSKKLLLSDSGFYLCAWADRSIRNTEAFFGQGTRLTVV.

J is TRBJ1-2 and V is TRBV7-3, with D uncertain. Germline-derived CDR1 and CDR2 are SGHTA and FQGTGA. Trimming stripped 6 bases from V and 5 bases from J, with 13 bases between. The CDR3 consists of 13 residues. In DNA form, the CDR3 reads TGTGCCAGCAGTTCCAGAGGCGGTTATGGCTACACCTTC. It translates to CASSSRGGYGYTF.

The genes are TRBV4-1 and TRBJ1-1; no clear D. CDR3 length equals 14 residues. Germline assignment: CDR1 MGHRA and CDR2 YSYEKL. V lost 4 bases and J lost 2, with 11 bases in between. In DNA, the CDR3 is TGCGCCAGCAGCCCCTTGGAGGGCAACACTGAAGCTTTCTTT. Encoded protein: CASSPLEGNTEAFF.

This rearrangement joins TRBV5-6 to TRBJ1-2; D may be TRBD1 (6 bases). CDR1 is SGHDT, CDR2 YYEEEE, per germline. The CDR3 is made up of 13 amino acids. The V and J ends lost 0 bases and 7 bases respectively, with 10 bases between them. The CDR3 DNA follows: TGTGCCAGCAGCTTGGTGACAGGTCGTGGCTACACCTTC. Protein sequence: CASSLVTGRGYTF.

The genes are TRBV10-2 and TRBJ1-5, with a possible D match to TRBD1 (5 bases). The CDR3 has 14 residues. Germline V gene sequence: CDR1 WSHSY, CDR2 SAAADI. The V gene lost 8 bases and the J gene lost 0 bases, with 11 bases spanning the gap. The CDR3 here is CASQTVYSNQPQHF. The DNA for the CDR3 is TGCGCCAGCCAGACAGTATATAGCAATCAGCCCCAGCATTTT.

V usage is TRBV27 and J usage is TRBJ1-5; 7 bases are shared with TRBD1. Germline CDR1 and CDR2: MNHEY and SMNVEV (reference sequence). The CDR3 is 16 residues long. Trimming cost V 0 bases and J 6 bases; bases outside gene matches: 8. CDR3: CASSLSWQGVGQPQHF. As DNA, the CDR3 is TGTGCCAGCAGTTTATCATGGCAGGGGGTAGGTCAGCCCCAGCATTTT.